Shown below are 27 T cell receptor beta chains from a single sample sequenced in a study of blood T cell repertoires in COVID-19 (TCRdb year 2020). The library relied on the immunoSEQ multiplex PCR assay. TCRdb mirrors the immuneACCESS table, restricted to in-frame sequences. Some clones are absent from its copies; in checked studies, under half trace to an unresolved V gene, and the reason for the others is unknown. The sample table records some 380,000 clones; approximately 85% of these occur just once. The ten most abundant clones make up approximately 2.1% of the sample. Sequenced sample: PBMCs or T cells enriched from blood (not recorded which). The receptors shown here come from a woman aged 40 to 50 with acute COVID-19.

V gene TRBV7-2 combines with J gene TRBJ2-3; 11 bases line up with TRBD2. V lost 2 bases to trimming and J lost 4 bases; unmatched junction nucleotides: 8. Germline CDR1 SGHTA, CDR2 FQGNSA. This CDR3 is built from 17 residues. The DNA for the CDR3 is TGTGCCAGCAGCTTACGGTTAGCGGGGGGGCTGGCAGATACGCAGTATTTT. The encoded protein is CASSLRLAGGLADTQYF.

The rearrangement uses TRBV30 and TRBJ1-2; tentatively, D is TRBD1 (5 bases). Trimming left V 0 bases short and J 8 bases short, with 22 bases between. In germline, CDR1 is GTSNPN, CDR2 SVGIG (reference sequence). This CDR3 contains 16 residues. The CDR3 region is CAWSVLAGKSFGGYTF. CDR3 DNA sequence: TGTGCCTGGAGTGTACTGGCAGGGAAATCGTTCGGGGGCTACACCTTC.

This clone was found a few times. The V call is TRBV7-2, the J call TRBJ2-3, with D possibly being TRBD1 (6 bases). The CDR3 covers 14 residues. V was cut by 0 bases and J by 6 bases, with 10 bases left in between. The germline V gene has CDR1 SGHTA and CDR2 FQGNSA. The CDR3 reads CASSLAGAYDTQYF. CDR3 coding DNA: TGTGCCAGCAGCTTAGCGGGGGCCTACGATACGCAGTATTTT.

The V call is TRBV7-9, the J call TRBJ2-2; D gene unclear. The ends were cut back, 2 bases at V and 1 base at J, with 11 bases in the middle. This CDR3 is built from 16 residues. Germline V gene lookup returns CDR1 SEHNR and CDR2 FQNEAQ (reference sequence). In nucleotides, the CDR3 is TGTGCCAGCAGCTTATTCCAGAACCTGAACACCGGGGAGCTGTTTTTT. Its translation is CASSLFQNLNTGELFF.

This rearrangement joins TRBV25-1 to TRBJ2-1, with D perhaps matching TRBD2 (7 bases). Deletions cut 1 base from V and 5 bases from J, with 9 bases between. CDR3 length equals 14 residues. Germline loops: CDR1 MGHDK, CDR2 SYGVNS. In DNA form, the CDR3 reads TGTGCCAGCAGTGAATGGCGGGGGCACAATGAGCAGTTCTTC. Translating it yields CASSEWRGHNEQFF.

This clone was seen only once. The rearrangement joins TRBV2 to TRBJ1-2; no clear D. Germline V gene lookup returns CDR1 SNHLY and CDR2 FYNNEI. This CDR3 spans 14 amino acids. V was trimmed by 4 bases and J by 4 bases, leaving 13 bases between them. The CDR3 DNA is TGTGCCAGCAGTGGAGCCGACCGAGGCTATGGCTACACCTTC. Encoded protein: CASSGADRGYGYTF.

J is TRBJ1-1 and V is TRBV5-8; TRBD1 matches 7 bases. Trimming took 5 bases from V and 4 from J; bases not matched to a gene: 11. CDR1 is SGHTS, CDR2 YDEGEE, per germline. This CDR3 spans 15 amino acids. CDR3 residues: CASRTGQPASTEAFF. The CDR3 bases are TGTGCCAGCAGGACGGGACAGCCGGCGAGCACTGAAGCTTTCTTT.

In DNA, the CDR3 is TGTGCCAGTAGTGAACAGCGGGTTTCCTACGAGCAGTACTTC. As protein: CASSEQRVSYEQYF. This chain joins TRBV19 and TRBJ2-7; maybe TRBD2 (6 bases). The CDR3 runs 14 residues. The germline V and J ends were trimmed by 5 bases and 1 base, with 12 bases remaining between them. Germline V gives CDR1 LNHDA, CDR2 SQIVND (reference sequence).

The chain links TRBV19 to TRBJ1-3; D remains ambiguous. From germline, CDR1 is LNHDA and CDR2 SQIVND (reference sequence). Trimming removed 6 bases from V and 1 base from J, with 13 bases in between. The CDR3 runs to 15 residues. The CDR3, as DNA: TGTGCCAGTAGCCCGGAGCTGCTGTCTGGAAACACCATATATTTT. This translates into CASSPELLSGNTIYF.

The genes are TRBV10-1 and TRBJ2-5; D unclear. This CDR3 region has 14 residues. V was trimmed by 3 bases and J by 5 bases, leaving 13 bases between them. The V gene's germline CDR1 is WNHNN and CDR2 SYGVQD (reference sequence). CDR3 sequence: CASSDSGRGETQYF. The DNA of the CDR3 is TGCGCCAGCAGTGATTCGGGTCGCGGCGAGACCCAGTACTTC.

The chain combines TRBV6-6 with TRBJ2-7; TRBD2 might be the D (5 bases). CDR3 length equals 14 residues. Trimming stripped 4 bases from V and 2 bases from J, with 12 bases between. CDR1 and CDR2 from the germline V gene are MNHNY and SVGAGI (reference sequence). This chain's CDR3 is CASSLARGPYEQYF. CDR3 bases: TGTGCCAGCAGTTTAGCGAGAGGACCCTACGAGCAGTACTTC.

The rearrangement uses TRBV30 and TRBJ2-1; 12 bases agree with TRBD2. Germline V lookup: CDR1 GTSNPN, CDR2 SVGIG (reference sequence). V dropped 3 bases and J dropped 3; count of bases not matched to a gene: 3. This CDR3 spans 15 amino acids. CDR3 bases: TGTGCCTGGAGCCTAGCGGGGGGGCGCTACAATGAGCAGTTCTTC. As protein: CAWSLAGGRYNEQFF.

J is TRBJ1-1 and V is TRBV7-8; tentative D call: TRBD1 (5 bases). Per the germline V gene, CDR1 is SGHVS and CDR2 is FQNEAQ. V was pared by 6 bases and J by 1 base, with 9 bases between. The length of the CDR3 is 13 residues. Here the CDR3 DNA reads TGTGCCAGCAGACCCGACAGGAACACTGAAGCTTTCTTT. Translating it yields CASRPDRNTEAFF.

This clone was picked up a small number of times. This chain links TRBV29-1 with TRBJ1-5; 9 bases align to TRBD1. CDR3 size: 13 residues. The germline V gene has CDR1 SQVTM and CDR2 ANQGSEA. V was clipped by 6 bases and J by 4 bases; unmatched bases: 4. CDR3 sequence: CSVRDRVNQPQHF. CDR3 bases: TGCAGCGTCCGGGACAGGGTAAATCAGCCCCAGCATTTT.

V and J are TRBV25-1 and TRBJ2-7; 11 nucleotides line up with TRBD1. This CDR3 has 14 residues. Germline CDR1 is MGHDK and CDR2 is SYGVNS. With V trimmed by 4 bases and J by 2 bases, 1 base remained unmatched. Here the CDR3 DNA reads TGTGCCAGCAGTGGGACAGGGGGCCCCTACGAGCAGTACTTC. This gives the protein CASSGTGGPYEQYF.

The chain couples TRBV24-1 to TRBJ2-3, with 9 bases fitting TRBD1. This CDR3 region has 14 residues. CDR1 and CDR2 (germline): KGHDR, SFDVKD. V was clipped by 5 bases and J by 3 bases; unmatched bases: 2. CDR3 nucleotide sequence: TGTGCCACCAGTGGACAGGGGGTGACAGATACGCAGTATTTT. It codes for CATSGQGVTDTQYF.

The rearrangement uses TRBV18 and TRBJ2-5; 8 bases align to TRBD1. This CDR3 comprises 13 residues. CDR1 and CDR2 (germline): KGHSH, LQKENI. V lost 3 bases and J lost 4; bases outside the gene matches: 1. The CDR3 protein is CASSPTGGETQYF. The CDR3 bases are TGTGCCAGCTCACCCACAGGGGGAGAGACCCAGTACTTC.

The J gene is TRBJ1-4, the V gene TRBV2, with D unresolved. Trimming shortened V by 5 bases and J by 0 bases, and 7 bases separated the two germline ends. CDR1 and CDR2 from the germline V gene are SNHLY and FYNNEI. CDR3 length: 14 amino acids. The CDR3 spells CASSFLATNEKLFF. The CDR3 DNA follows: TGTGCCAGCAGTTTTCTCGCAACTAATGAAAAACTGTTTTTT. The full variable domain, in which reference TRBV2 and TRBJ1-4 provide the parts outside the CDR3, is EPEVTQTPSHQVTQMGQEVILRCVPISNHLYFYWYRQILGQKVEFLVSFYNNEISEKSEIFDDQFSVERPDGSNFTLKIRSTKLEDSAMYFCASSFLATNEKLFFGSGTQLSVL.

The V and J genes are TRBV5-1 and TRBJ2-1; 7 nucleotides line up with TRBD2. V dropped 1 base and J dropped 7; count of bases not matched to a gene: 5. Germline CDR1 SGHRS, CDR2 YFSETQ. The CDR3 is 14 amino acids. Here the CDR3 DNA reads TGCGCCAGCAGCTTGTTCTCGGGGGGAAATGAGCAGTTCTTC. Translation gives CASSLFSGGNEQFF.

The V gene is TRBV6-4, the J gene TRBJ2-3, with TRBD2 matching 8 bases. V dropped 2 bases and J dropped 3; count of bases not matched to a gene: 1. Germline lookup yields CDR1 MRHNA and CDR2 SNTAGT. The CDR3 has 14 amino acids. CDR3 amino acids: CASSDGGGTDTQYF. CDR3 coding DNA: TGTGCCAGCAGTGACGGCGGGGGGACAGATACGCAGTATTTT.

This sequence joins TRBV27 and TRBJ1-1; D not resolved. The length of the CDR3 is 19 residues. Trimming left V 0 bases short and J 3 bases short, with 23 bases between. Germline values: CDR1 MNHEY, CDR2 SMNVEV (reference sequence). The CDR3: CASSLSPDWYGMRDTEAFF. The CDR3 DNA reads as TGTGCCAGCAGTTTATCGCCCGACTGGTACGGGATGAGGGACACTGAAGCTTTCTTT.

This chain links TRBV12-3 or TRBV12-4 with TRBJ1-1; D unclear. This CDR3 is 12 amino acids long. Trimming stripped 8 bases from V and 6 bases from J, with 13 bases between. This CDR3 reads CASEAVQPEAFF. CDR3 sequence (DNA): TGTGCCAGCGAGGCAGTGCAGCCTGAAGCTTTCTTT.

The gene calls are TRBV5-1 and TRBJ1-1; no reliable D call. The germline V gene encodes CDR1 SGHRS and CDR2 YFSETQ. Trimming cost V 3 bases and J 9 bases, with 15 bases left between them. The CDR3 is made up of 13 amino acids. The CDR3 region is CASSSGEQSKAFF. For the CDR3, the DNA is TGCGCCAGCAGCTCGGGAGAACAGTCGAAAGCTTTCTTT.

J is TRBJ1-1 and V is TRBV5-1, with D possibly being TRBD1 (6 bases). The CDR3 spans 14 residues. Germline CDR1 reads SGHRS; CDR2 reads YFSETQ. Trimming shortened V by 2 bases and J by 4 bases, and 12 bases separated the two germline ends. The CDR3 DNA follows: TGCGCCAGCAGCTTCCAGGGGTGGGCCACTGAAGCTTTCTTT. Translating it yields CASSFQGWATEAFF.

The gene calls are TRBV19 and TRBJ2-5; D is unclear. Germline CDR1 is LNHDA and CDR2 is SQIVND (reference sequence). This CDR3 region has 15 residues. V lost 3 bases and J lost 1, with 12 bases in between. The DNA for the CDR3 is TGTGCCAGTAGTATGAGGCAATTGGGCCAAGAGACCCAGTACTTC. This sequence encodes CASSMRQLGQETQYF.

This chain uses TRBV18 with TRBJ1-2; the D gene is possibly TRBD1 (5 bases). The CDR3 sequence is 15 residues long. The V end lost 3 bases, the J end lost 8 bases, and 19 bases lay between the germline ends. The germline CDR1 and CDR2 sequences are KGHSH and LQKENI. The CDR3 loop reads CASSPARQWDQGYTF. The CDR3 DNA reads as TGTGCCAGCTCACCGGCAAGACAGTGGGATCAGGGCTACACCTTC.

The rearrangement links TRBV29-1 to TRBJ2-4; TRBD2 agrees at 7 bases. CDR1 and CDR2 (germline): SQVTM, ANQGSEA. The CDR3 totals 15 residues. J gave up 5 bases and V 5 bases, and 12 bases lay outside the gene matches. The CDR3 nucleotides read TGCAGCGTTATTCCCCCCGGGGGGATAGAAAACATTCAGTACTTC. It translates to CSVIPPGGIENIQYF.